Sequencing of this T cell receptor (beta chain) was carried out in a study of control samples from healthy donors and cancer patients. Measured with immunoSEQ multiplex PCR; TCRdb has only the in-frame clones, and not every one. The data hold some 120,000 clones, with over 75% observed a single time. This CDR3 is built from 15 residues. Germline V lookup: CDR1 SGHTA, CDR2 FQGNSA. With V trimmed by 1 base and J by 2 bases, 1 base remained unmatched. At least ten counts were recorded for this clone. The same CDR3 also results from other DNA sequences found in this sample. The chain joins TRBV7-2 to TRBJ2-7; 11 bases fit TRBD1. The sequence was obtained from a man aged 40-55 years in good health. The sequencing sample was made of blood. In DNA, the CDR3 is TGTGCCAGCAGCTTAGGGGGACAGGGGGCCTACGAGCAGTACTTC. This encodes CASSLGGQGAYEQYF.